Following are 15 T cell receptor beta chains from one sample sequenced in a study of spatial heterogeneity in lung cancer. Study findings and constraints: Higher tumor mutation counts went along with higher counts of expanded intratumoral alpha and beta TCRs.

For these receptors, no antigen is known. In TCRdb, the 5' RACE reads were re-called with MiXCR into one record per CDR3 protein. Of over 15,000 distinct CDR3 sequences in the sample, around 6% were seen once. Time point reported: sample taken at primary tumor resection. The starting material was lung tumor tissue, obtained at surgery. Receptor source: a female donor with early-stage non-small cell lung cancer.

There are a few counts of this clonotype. The CDR3 sequence: CASSQDTQSEAFF. The CDR3 DNA reads as TGTGCCAGCAGCCAAGATACCCAATCTGAAGCTTTCTTT. The rearrangement links TRBV3-1 to TRBJ1-1, with no clear D. The CDR3 spans 13 residues. V gave up 0 bases and J gave up 6 bases, with 8 bases separating them. Germline V gives CDR1 LGHDT, CDR2 YNNKEL (reference sequence).

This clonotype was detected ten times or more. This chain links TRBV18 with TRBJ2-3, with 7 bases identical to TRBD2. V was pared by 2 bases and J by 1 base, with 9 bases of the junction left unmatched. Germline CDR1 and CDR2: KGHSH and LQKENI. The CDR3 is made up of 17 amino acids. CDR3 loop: CASSPTFTGRGTDTQYF. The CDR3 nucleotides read TGTGCCAGCTCACCAACTTTCACGGGGAGGGGCACAGATACGCAGTATTTT.

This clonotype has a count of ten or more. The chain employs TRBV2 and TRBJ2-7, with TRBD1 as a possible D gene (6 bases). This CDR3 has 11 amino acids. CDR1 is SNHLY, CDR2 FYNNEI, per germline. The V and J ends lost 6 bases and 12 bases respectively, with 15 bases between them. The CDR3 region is CASSPTGSTYF. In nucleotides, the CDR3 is TGTGCCAGCAGCCCGACAGGATCTACGTACTTC. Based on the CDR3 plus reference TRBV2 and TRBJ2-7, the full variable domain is EPEVTQTPSHQVTQMGQEVILRCVPISNHLYFYWYRQILGQKVEFLVSFYNNEISEKSEIFDDQFSVERPDGSNFTLKIRSTKLEDSAMYFCASSPTGSTYFGPGTRLTVT.

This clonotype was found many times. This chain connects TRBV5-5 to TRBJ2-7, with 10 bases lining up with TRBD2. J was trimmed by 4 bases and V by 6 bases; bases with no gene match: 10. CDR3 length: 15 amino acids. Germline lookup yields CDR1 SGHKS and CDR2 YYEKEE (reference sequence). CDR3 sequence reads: CASNHPSGRGYEQYF. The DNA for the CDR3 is TGTGCCAGCAACCATCCGAGCGGGAGGGGGTACGAGCAGTACTTC.

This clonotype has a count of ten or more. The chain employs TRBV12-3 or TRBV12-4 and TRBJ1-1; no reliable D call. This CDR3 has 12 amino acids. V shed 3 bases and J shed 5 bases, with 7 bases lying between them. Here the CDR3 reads CASSFSRTEAFF. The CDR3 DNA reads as TGTGCCAGCAGTTTTAGTAGGACTGAAGCTTTCTTT.

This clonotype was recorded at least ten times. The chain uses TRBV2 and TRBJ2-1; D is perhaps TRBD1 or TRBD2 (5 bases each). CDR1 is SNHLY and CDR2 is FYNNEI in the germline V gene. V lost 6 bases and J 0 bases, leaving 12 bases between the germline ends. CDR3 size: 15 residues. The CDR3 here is CASRRDPYSYNEQFF. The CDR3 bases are TGTGCCAGCAGGAGGGACCCCTACTCCTACAATGAGCAGTTCTTC. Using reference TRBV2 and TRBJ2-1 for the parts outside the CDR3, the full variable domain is EPEVTQTPSHQVTQMGQEVILRCVPISNHLYFYWYRQILGQKVEFLVSFYNNEISEKSEIFDDQFSVERPDGSNFTLKIRSTKLEDSAMYFCASRRDPYSYNEQFFGPGTRLTVL.

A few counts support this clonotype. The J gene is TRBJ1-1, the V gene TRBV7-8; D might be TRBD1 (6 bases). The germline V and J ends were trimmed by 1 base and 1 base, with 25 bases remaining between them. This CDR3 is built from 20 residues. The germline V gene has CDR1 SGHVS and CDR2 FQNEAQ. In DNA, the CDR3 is TGTGCCAGCAGCTTAGTTCCCCGCTGGAAAAGACAGGATAGGAACACTGAAGCTTTCTTT. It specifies CASSLVPRWKRQDRNTEAFF.

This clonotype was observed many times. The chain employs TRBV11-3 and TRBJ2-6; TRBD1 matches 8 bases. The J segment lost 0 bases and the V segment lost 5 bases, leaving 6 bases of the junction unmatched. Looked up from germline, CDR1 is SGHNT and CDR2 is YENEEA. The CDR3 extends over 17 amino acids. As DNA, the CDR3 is TGTGCCAGCAGCCCGGGGACAGGCGACTCTGGGGCCAACGTCCTGACTTTC. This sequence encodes CASSPGTGDSGANVLTF.

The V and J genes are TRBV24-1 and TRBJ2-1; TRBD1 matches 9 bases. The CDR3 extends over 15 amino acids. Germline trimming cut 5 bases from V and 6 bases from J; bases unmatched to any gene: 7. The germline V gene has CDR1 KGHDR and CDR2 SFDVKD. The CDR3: CATSGGTGLRNEQFF. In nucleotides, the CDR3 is TGTGCCACCAGTGGGGGGACAGGGCTCCGCAATGAGCAGTTCTTC.

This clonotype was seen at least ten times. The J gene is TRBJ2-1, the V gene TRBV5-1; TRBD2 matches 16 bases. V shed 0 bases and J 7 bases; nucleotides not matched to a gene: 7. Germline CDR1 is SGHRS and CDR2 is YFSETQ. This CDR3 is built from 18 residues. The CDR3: CASSLAGTSGRAHNEQFF. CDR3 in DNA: TGCGCCAGCAGCTTGGCCGGGACTAGCGGGAGGGCGCATAATGAGCAGTTCTTC.

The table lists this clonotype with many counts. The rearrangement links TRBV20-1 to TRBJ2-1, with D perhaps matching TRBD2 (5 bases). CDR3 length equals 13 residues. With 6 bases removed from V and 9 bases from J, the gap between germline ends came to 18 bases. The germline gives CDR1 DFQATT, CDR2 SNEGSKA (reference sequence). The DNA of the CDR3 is TGCAGTGCAGGGCCTAGAGTAGAGGGTGAGCAGTTCTTC. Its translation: CSAGPRVEGEQFF.

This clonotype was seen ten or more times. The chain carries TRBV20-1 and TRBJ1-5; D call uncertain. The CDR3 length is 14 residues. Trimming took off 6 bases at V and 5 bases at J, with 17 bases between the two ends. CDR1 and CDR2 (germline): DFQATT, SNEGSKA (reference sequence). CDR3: CSALSVGPYQPQHF. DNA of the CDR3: TGCAGTGCCCTGTCGGTAGGGCCTTATCAGCCCCAGCATTTT.

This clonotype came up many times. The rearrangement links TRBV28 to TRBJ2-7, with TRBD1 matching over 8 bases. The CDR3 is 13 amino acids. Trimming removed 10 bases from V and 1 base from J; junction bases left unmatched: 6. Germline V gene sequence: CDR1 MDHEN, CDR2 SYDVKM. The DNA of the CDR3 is TGTGCCACCGGGACAGGAGCTTCCTACGAGCAGTACTTC. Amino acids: CATGTGASYEQYF.

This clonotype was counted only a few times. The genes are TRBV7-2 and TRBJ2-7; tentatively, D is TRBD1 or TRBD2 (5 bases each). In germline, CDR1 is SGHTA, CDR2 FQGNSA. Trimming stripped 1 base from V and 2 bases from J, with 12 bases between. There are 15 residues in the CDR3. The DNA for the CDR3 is TGTGCCAGCAGCTTAGGTCGGGGACGGACCTACGAGCAGTACTTC. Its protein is CASSLGRGRTYEQYF.

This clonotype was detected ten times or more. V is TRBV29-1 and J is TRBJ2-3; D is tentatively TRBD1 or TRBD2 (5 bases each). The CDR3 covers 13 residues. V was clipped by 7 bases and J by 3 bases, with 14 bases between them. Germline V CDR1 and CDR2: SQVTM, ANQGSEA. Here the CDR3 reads CSAYPGHTDTQYF. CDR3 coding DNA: TGCAGCGCCTACCCGGGGCATACAGATACGCAGTATTTT.